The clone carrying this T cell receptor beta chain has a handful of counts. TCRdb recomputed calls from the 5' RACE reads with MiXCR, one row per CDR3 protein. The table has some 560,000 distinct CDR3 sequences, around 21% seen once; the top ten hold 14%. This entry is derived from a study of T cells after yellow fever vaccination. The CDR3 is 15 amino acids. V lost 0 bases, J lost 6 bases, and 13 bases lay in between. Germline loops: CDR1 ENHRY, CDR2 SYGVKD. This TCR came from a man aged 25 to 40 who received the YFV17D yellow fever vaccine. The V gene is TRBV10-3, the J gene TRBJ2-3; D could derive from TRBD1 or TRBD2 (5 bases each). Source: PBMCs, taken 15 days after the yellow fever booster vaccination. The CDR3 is CAISESGTTTDTQYF. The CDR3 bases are TGTGCCATCAGTGAGTCCGGGACGACGACGGATACGCAGTATTTT.